The T cell receptor (beta chain) under discussion was sequenced for a study of blood T cell repertoires in COVID-19 (TCRdb year 2020). Background for the entire study: Samples covering the acute and convalescent phases of COVID-19 were provided by collaborators in the United States, Italy and Spain. The prospective study material was composed of cDNA or gDNA derived from T cells, B-cell-depleted T cells, or PBMCs. The dataset comprised deeply sampled blood TCRbeta repertoires from subjects exposed to, actively infected with, or recovered from COVID-19. A freely available public database, intended as a resource for researchers studying the immune response to SARS-CoV-2, is where the repertoires were released. Samples were obtained from the ongoing ImmuneRACE study (first 160 participants) and from over a thousand subjects provided by 6 global collaborators. Sample metadata almost always included a de-identified subject ID, COVID-19 status, age in years and sex. Where available, HLA class I and class II types were taken from metadata supplied by the sample provider and were not determined by assay-based typing. Overall study outcomes, separate from this receptor: Clinical and demographic metadata were provided uncurated, with the amount varying by source and participant.

The CDR3, from cysteine to phenylalanine, totals 16 residues. The entry retains the CDR3 DNA only, 48 bases that are in frame from base 1. Based on the germline V gene (reference sequence), the CDR1 and CDR2 sequences are LNHDA and SQIVND. Germline trimming amounts to 6 bases on V and 3 bases on J, with 10 as the count of junction bases outside the gene matches. TCRbeta CDR3 regions were amplified from genomic DNA using the immunoSEQ Assay, a bias-controlled multiplex PCR. In the authors' own workflow: Nucleated cell counts per sample were estimated from amplification of reference gene primers within the assay. To quantify the absolute abundance of each unique TCRbeta CDR3 rearrangement, sequence reads were collapsed and filtered. For each sample, productive Simpson clonality was calculated by taking the square root of Simpson's diversity index across productive rearrangements. TCRdb's version of the immuneACCESS table is confined to in-frame rearrangements and falls short of the full clone set. An unresolved V gene accounts for under half of the shortfall where checked; the remainder is of unknown origin. V, J and clone size derive from that table, while D and trimming were established from the DNA sequence. This sample lists about 100,000 clones; 70% to 90% were detected once. The ten largest clonotypes hold 5.5% to 8% of the sample.

The count of this clone is one. Which antigen it targets is not known. No clone much larger than this one lies a single base away; base qualities are absent. Whole blood was collected in K2EDTA tubes by collaborating institutions according to the institutions' own protocols. For TCRbeta analysis, collaborators shipped samples in one of three forms: frozen whole blood, isolated PBMCs, or DNA extracted from either of those sample types. The clonotype comes from an older woman with acute or convalescent COVID-19. The sample was peripheral blood. The V gene is TRBV19 and the J gene is TRBJ1-1, with 10 bases aligning to TRBD1. The nucleotide sequence is given as TGTGCCAGTAGCTGGGGATTGACAGGGGGCCACACTGAAGCTTTCTTT. It specifies CASSWGLTGGHTEAFF.